Listed here are 14 T cell receptor beta chains from one sample, sequenced in a study of blood T cell repertoires in COVID-19. The method was immunoSEQ multiplex PCR; TCRdb's version includes in-frame clones alone and lacks a portion of them. The table records about 260,000 clones, around 86% of them present only once. Material: peripheral blood. The receptors derive from a woman in her forties who had recovered from COVID-19.

The genes are TRBV6-2 or TRBV6-3 and TRBJ1-2; D not certain. V shed 2 bases and J shed 2 bases, with 12 bases lying between them. The CDR3 extends over 15 amino acids. The germline V gene encodes CDR1 MNHEY and CDR2 SVGEGT. The CDR3 loop is CASSYDIRGNYGYTF. CDR3 in DNA: TGTGCCAGCAGTTACGACATCCGGGGAAACTATGGCTACACCTTC.

The rearrangement joins TRBV18 to TRBJ1-5, with D possibly TRBD1 on 5 matching bases. CDR1 is KGHSH, CDR2 LQKENI, per germline. Trimming removed 7 bases at V and 1 base at J, with 8 bases between. The CDR3 spans 13 residues. The CDR3 DNA is TGTGCCAGCTGCGGGGGAAGCAATCAGCCCCAGCATTTT. Protein sequence: CASCGGSNQPQHF. Using reference TRBV18 and TRBJ1-5 for the parts outside the CDR3, the full variable domain is NAGVMQNPRHLVRRRGQEARLRCSPMKGHSHVYWYRQLPEEGLKFMVYLQKENIIDESGMPKERFSAEFPKEGPSILRIQQVVRGDSAAYFCASCGGSNQPQHFGDGTRLSIL.

This clone has only one observation. The chain employs TRBV10-3 and TRBJ2-1; 10 bases align to TRBD2. Losses at the gene ends were 7 bases for V and 0 bases for J; bases not matched to a gene: 6. The germline CDR1 and CDR2 sequences are ENHRY and SYGVKD. This CDR3 spans 16 amino acids. Here the CDR3 reads CAINSGGPSSYNEQFF. In DNA, the CDR3 is TGTGCCATCAATAGCGGGGGGCCGAGCTCCTACAATGAGCAGTTCTTC.

The V call is TRBV7-2, the J call TRBJ1-5; 9 nucleotides agree with TRBD1. After removal of 4 bases from V and 11 bases from J, the junction contained 9 bases not matched to a gene. CDR1 and CDR2 (germline): SGHTA, FQGNSA. CDR3 length: 14 amino acids. In DNA form, the CDR3 reads TGTGCCAGCAGCTCCACCCGGGACAGGGAAGCCCAGCATTTT. As protein: CASSSTRDREAQHF.

This clone is a singleton in its sample. The chain uses TRBV27 and TRBJ1-5; 7 positions match TRBD1. CDR3 length equals 15 residues. With 2 bases clipped from V and 4 bases from J, the junction kept 5 bases outside the gene matches. Germline loops: CDR1 MNHEY, CDR2 SMNVEV (reference sequence). The chain's CDR3 is CASSLVGTANQPQHF. The CDR3 DNA reads TGTGCCAGCAGTTTAGTTGGGACAGCTAATCAGCCCCAGCATTTT.

Details on this clone: An end of the junction does not agree with germline; a read error may underlie this. V gene TRBV20-1 combines with J gene TRBJ1-1, with unresolved D. This CDR3 has 8 amino acids. CDR1 DFQATT and CDR2 SNEGSKA come from the germline V gene (reference sequence). CDR3 nucleotides: TGCAGTGCTAGGCCCGGGGTCTTT. Translation: CSARPGVF.

The chain employs TRBV14 and TRBJ1-6, with D unresolved. With 0 bases removed from V and 4 bases from J, the gap between germline ends came to 7 bases. CDR1 SGHDN and CDR2 FVKESK come from the germline V gene. The CDR3 is 15 residues long. The CDR3 DNA follows: TGTGCCAGCAGCCAAGACTACAGTTATAATTCACCCCTCCACTTT. It codes for CASSQDYSYNSPLHF.

The DNA for the CDR3 is TGTGCCAGTTGGGGGGGGGCCGGCACCGGGGAGCTGTTTTTT. Translated, it gives CASWGGAGTGELFF. The chain combines TRBV27 with TRBJ2-2; D is perhaps TRBD2 (7 bases). CDR1 is MNHEY, CDR2 SMNVEV, per germline (reference sequence). The CDR3 consists of 14 residues. Trimming pared 9 bases from V and 4 bases from J, leaving 15 bases between.

This clone is a singleton in its sample. The CDR3 nucleotides read TGTGCCAGCAGAGGGACAGGGGAAGGAAACACCATATATTTT. Translation gives CASRGTGEGNTIYF. The V and J genes are TRBV27 and TRBJ1-3; TRBD1 matches at 10 bases. The CDR3 length is 14 residues. V lost 6 bases to trimming and J lost 4 bases; unmatched junction nucleotides: 3. CDR1 and CDR2 (germline): MNHEY, SMNVEV (reference sequence).

The genes are TRBV7-2 and TRBJ1-2; possibly TRBD1 for D (5 bases). The V gene's germline CDR1 is SGHTA and CDR2 FQGNSA. Trimming removed 6 bases from V and 6 bases from J, with 17 bases in between. CDR3 length: 14 amino acids. The CDR3 is CASRLGGSGHGYTF. CDR3 bases: TGTGCCAGCAGGCTTGGGGGGTCGGGGCATGGCTACACCTTC.

This clone occurred once. This chain uses TRBV2 with TRBJ1-6; 7 nucleotides agree with TRBD1. This CDR3 contains 13 residues. The germline V gene has CDR1 SNHLY and CDR2 FYNNEI. Unmatched junction bases numbered 3, after V lost 6 bases and J lost 7 bases. The CDR3 reads CASRGTVNSPLHF. In DNA form, the CDR3 reads TGTGCCAGCAGGGGGACAGTAAATTCACCCCTCCACTTT.

The V gene is TRBV11-2, the J gene TRBJ1-3, with unresolved D. The CDR3 covers 15 residues. Germline V gene data show CDR1 as SGHAT and CDR2 as FQNNGV. V was shortened by 1 base and J by 0 bases, with 7 bases between the two germline ends. CDR3 loop: CASSLGSYSGNTIYF. CDR3 DNA sequence: TGTGCCAGCAGCTTAGGCAGTTACTCTGGAAACACCATATATTTT.

This clone occurred once. The rearrangement links TRBV5-1 to TRBJ2-5; 7 bases agree with TRBD2. The CDR3 is made up of 16 amino acids. The V gene end was trimmed by 2 bases and the J gene end by 1 base; junction bases not matched to a gene: 8. Germline CDR1 reads SGHRS; CDR2 reads YFSETQ. DNA of the CDR3: TGCGCCAGCAGCTTCCTTGGGGCTAGCGGCCAAGAGACCCAGTACTTC. Translated: CASSFLGASGQETQYF.

The chain carries TRBV11-2 and TRBJ1-6; 8 bases line up with TRBD1. CDR3 length: 18 amino acids. Germline assignment: CDR1 SGHAT and CDR2 FQNNGV. V lost 5 bases to trimming and J lost 10 bases; unmatched junction nucleotides: 19. The CDR3 is CASSPYPGQGIYGSPLHF. In DNA, the CDR3 is TGTGCCAGCAGCCCATACCCCGGACAGGGAATTTATGGATCACCCCTCCACTTT.